This passage covers 31 T cell receptor beta chains from one sample sequenced in a study of tumor-infiltrating lymphocytes in oesophageal squamous cell carcinoma. TCRdb re-derived calls from the PCR reads in MiXCR, one entry per CDR3 protein. The table shows 15,000 to 20,000 distinct CDR3 sequences, with 40% to 45% occurring only once. Sequences were obtained from normal esophageal tissue next to the tumor. The receptors were sampled from a female donor with esophageal squamous cell carcinoma.

The chain joins TRBV5-6 to TRBJ1-2; D uncertain. V gave up 6 bases and J gave up 1 base, with 13 bases separating them. The CDR3 extends over 14 amino acids. In germline, CDR1 is SGHDT, CDR2 YYEEEE. CDR3 DNA sequence: TGTGCCAGCACTCCGGCGGGTTATAACTATGGCTACACCTTC. This encodes CASTPAGYNYGYTF. The full variable domain, rest sourced from reference TRBV5-6 and TRBJ1-2, is DAGVTQSPTHLIKTRGQQVTLRCSPKSGHDTVSWYQQALGQGPQFIFQYYEEEERQRGNFPDRFSGHQFPNYSSELNVNALLLGDSALYLCASTPAGYNYGYTFGSGTRLTVV.

The J gene is TRBJ2-4, the V gene TRBV24-1; D could derive from TRBD1 or TRBD2 (6 bases each). The J call may be incorrect, as the DNA end agrees better with TRBJ2-1. From germline, CDR1 is KGHDR and CDR2 SFDVKD. The CDR3 has 15 amino acids. The DNA for the CDR3 is TGTGCCACCAGTGATTCCCTACAGGGAGGAGAGACCCAGTTCTTC. Translating gives CATSDSLQGGETQFF.

This clonotype was recorded many times. The chain joins TRBV28 to TRBJ1-1, with TRBD1 matching over 10 bases. Germline V lookup: CDR1 MDHEN, CDR2 SYDVKM. V trimming: 6 bases; J trimming: 1 base; junction bases outside the gene matches: 20. This CDR3 spans 20 amino acids. The CDR3 region has the DNA TGTGCCAGCAGACCCGGACAGGGGGGAGCGCCTTGGATGGGGAACACTGAAGCTTTCTTT. Amino acid sequence: CASRPGQGGAPWMGNTEAFF.

The CDR3 DNA reads as TGTGCCAGCAGCTTAGCTCAAGGGCTAGCGGAGTACAATGAGCAGTTCTTC. It is translated as CASSLAQGLAEYNEQFF. This chain joins TRBV7-6 and TRBJ2-7, with 7 bases fitting TRBD2. The J call may be in error: the DNA end matches TRBJ2-1 better. The CDR3 totals 17 residues. Germline V gene data show CDR1 as SGHVS and CDR2 as FNYEAQ.

The chain links TRBV7-2 to TRBJ2-7, with D possibly called TRBD1 or TRBD2 (6 bases each). Germline V gives CDR1 SGHTA, CDR2 FQGNSA. The germline V and J ends were trimmed by 6 bases and 6 bases, with 21 bases remaining between them. This CDR3 has 15 residues. In nucleotides, the CDR3 is TGTGCCAGCAGGCCCGGGGGCGGGACAACTCGCGAGCAGTACTTC. This translates into CASRPGGGTTREQYF.

V is TRBV4-2 and J is TRBJ2-3, with D unclear. The DNA end favors TRBJ2-5, so the J call may be wrong. Germline CDR1 is LGHNA and CDR2 is YNFKEQ. CDR3 length: 12 amino acids. CDR3 protein: CASSQDWRTQYF. The CDR3 DNA is TGTGCCAGCAGCCAAGACTGGCGGACCCAGTACTTC.

Ten or more counts support this clonotype. The chain combines TRBV7-9 with TRBJ1-1; the match to TRBD1 covers 7 bases. Germline loops: CDR1 SEHNR, CDR2 FQNEAQ (reference sequence). The CDR3 is 16 residues long. V was clipped by 1 base and J by 6 bases; unmatched bases: 11. CDR3 amino acids: CASSLGGSRDSSEAFF. The CDR3 region has the DNA TGTGCCAGCAGCTTAGGGGGTTCCCGGGACAGCTCTGAAGCTTTCTTT.

The J gene is TRBJ2-3, the V gene TRBV11-3; 7 nucleotides agree with TRBD1. The DNA end is a closer match to TRBJ2-1, so the J assignment may be wrong. Germline lookup yields CDR1 SGHNT and CDR2 YENEEA. The CDR3 covers 15 residues. The CDR3 coding sequence is TGTGCCAGCAGCTTAGCCGGGACAGCCTACAATGAGCAGTTCTTC. It is translated as CASSLAGTAYNEQFF.

This clonotype was seen many times. The rearrangement links TRBV19 to TRBJ1-2, with D unresolved. This CDR3 is built from 13 residues. V was trimmed by 3 bases and J by 3 bases, leaving 8 bases between them. CDR1 is LNHDA and CDR2 is SQIVND in the germline V gene (reference sequence). DNA of the CDR3: TGTGCCAGTAGTATCTTCCTAGACTATGGCTACACCTTC. As protein: CASSIFLDYGYTF.

The chain employs TRBV11-2 and TRBJ2-3; no clear D. Germline V CDR1 and CDR2: SGHAT, FQNNGV. This CDR3 has 13 amino acids. V shed 4 bases and J shed 8 bases, with 13 bases lying between them. The CDR3 protein is CASSSLGVGTQYF. CDR3 DNA: TGTGCCAGCAGCTCCCTGGGTGTGGGTACGCAGTATTTT.

This clonotype was seen just once. The rearrangement joins TRBV7-8 to TRBJ1-3; 8 bases line up with TRBD1. Germline V lookup: CDR1 SGHVS, CDR2 FQNEAQ. This CDR3 has 15 amino acids. The J segment lost 4 bases and the V segment lost 2 bases, leaving 4 bases of the junction unmatched. This CDR3 reads CASSLNRDRGNTIYF. CDR3 DNA sequence: TGTGCCAGCAGCTTAAACAGGGACAGGGGAAACACCATATATTTT.

The chain combines TRBV10-1 with TRBJ1-1; D remains ambiguous. This CDR3 region has 15 residues. V lost 4 bases and J lost 2, with 14 bases in between. The germline gives CDR1 WNHNN, CDR2 SYGVQD (reference sequence). The CDR3 protein is CASSVSPGPNTEAFF. DNA for the CDR3: TGCGCCAGCAGTGTATCGCCGGGCCCTAACACTGAAGCTTTCTTT.

This clonotype was seen repeatedly, ten times or more. This chain connects TRBV18 to TRBJ2-6; 9 bases are a match to TRBD1. Trimming at V came to 3 bases and at J to 2 bases, leaving 2 bases not matched to a gene. This CDR3 is 16 amino acids long. Germline values: CDR1 KGHSH, CDR2 LQKENI. CDR3 protein: CASSPRDRAGANVLTF. CDR3 bases: TGTGCCAGCTCACCGAGGGACAGGGCTGGGGCCAACGTCCTGACTTTC.

Of note for this clonotype: This is likely a read error, given that the CDR3 carries no conserved phenylalanine or tryptophan at its end. The gene calls are TRBV11-2 and TRBJ2-1; 7 bases align to TRBD1. The V gene end was trimmed by 5 bases and the J gene end by 5 bases; junction bases not matched to a gene: 12. The CDR3 sequence is 16 residues long. Germline CDR1 reads SGHAT; CDR2 reads FQNNGV. Here the CDR3 DNA reads TGTGCCAGCAGCGCAATAGGACAGGAGTTCGACAATGAGCAGTTCTCC. Translating gives CASSAIGQEFDNEQFS.

V gene TRBV7-2 combines with J gene TRBJ1-2; tentatively, D is TRBD1 (6 bases). From germline, CDR1 is SGHTA and CDR2 FQGNSA. The CDR3 is 13 amino acids. V lost 5 bases, J lost 8 bases, and 15 bases lay in between. CDR3 sequence: CASSPMSGDGYTF. The CDR3 bases are TGTGCCAGCAGCCCCATGTCAGGGGACGGCTACACCTTC.

This clonotype was recorded many times. The chain carries TRBV28 and TRBJ2-5; D is uncertain. This CDR3 is 15 amino acids long. Per the germline V gene, CDR1 is MDHEN and CDR2 is SYDVKM. With 6 bases removed from V and 1 base from J, the gap between germline ends came to 15 bases. As DNA, the CDR3 is TGTGCCAGCAGCTCGACGTGGACGGTCCAAGAGACCCAGTACTTC. Its translation: CASSSTWTVQETQYF.

This chain uses TRBV7-8 with TRBJ2-4, with a weak D call TRBD2 (6 bases). The DNA end favors TRBJ2-1, so the J call may be wrong. This CDR3 spans 16 amino acids. The germline CDR1 and CDR2 sequences are SGHVS and FQNEAQ. The CDR3, as DNA: TGTGCCAGCAGCCACCCCACTAGCAACGAAGACAATGAGCAGTTCTTC. Its protein product is CASSHPTSNEDNEQFF.

The rearrangement joins TRBV6-6 to TRBJ2-4, with D perhaps TRBD1 (6 bases). The J call is doubtful: the DNA matches TRBJ1-2 better. Germline V gene sequence: CDR1 MNHNY, CDR2 SVGAGI (reference sequence). The CDR3 sequence is 15 residues long. The CDR3 sequence is CASSYSFQGLGGYTF. CDR3 in DNA: TGTGCCAGCAGTTACTCGTTTCAGGGGCTGGGTGGCTACACCTTC.

The chain joins TRBV20-1 to TRBJ2-7, with 8 positions matching TRBD2. This CDR3 is 16 amino acids long. Germline V gene data show CDR1 as DFQATT and CDR2 as SNEGSKA (reference sequence). Losses at the gene ends were 0 bases for V and 2 bases for J; bases not matched to a gene: 9. The CDR3 sequence is CSARDLSRGGAYEQYF. The CDR3 DNA reads as TGCAGTGCTAGAGATCTTTCCCGGGGGGGAGCCTACGAGCAGTACTTC.

This clonotype was seen at least ten times. V is TRBV28 and J is TRBJ1-2, with D tentatively TRBD1 (5 bases). V dropped 3 bases and J dropped 0 bases, with 14 bases sitting between them. Germline CDR1 and CDR2: MDHEN and SYDVKM. This CDR3 contains 16 residues. The CDR3 sequence: CASSLGRSGANYGYTF. The CDR3 nucleotides read TGTGCCAGCAGTTTGGGCAGGTCGGGGGCTAACTATGGCTACACCTTC.

The chain uses TRBV19 and TRBJ1-3; 7 nucleotides align to TRBD1. Germline-derived CDR1 and CDR2 are LNHDA and SQIVND (reference sequence). This CDR3 contains 16 residues. The trim removed 2 bases at V and 0 bases at J, leaving 4 bases unmatched. The CDR3 loop is CASSIRGGLSGNTIYF. The CDR3 nucleotides are TGTGCCAGTAGTATACGAGGGGGCCTCTCTGGAAACACCATATATTTT.

The rearrangement joins TRBV12-3 or TRBV12-4 to TRBJ1-2, with a tentative D call TRBD1 (5 bases). The CDR3 contains 13 residues. V gave up 4 bases and J gave up 4 bases, with 10 bases separating them. CDR3 DNA: TGTGCCAGCAGTTGGGACGGTTCCTATGGCTACACCTTC. Translating gives CASSWDGSYGYTF.

With respect to this clonotype: The conserved phenylalanine or tryptophan is not found at the CDR3 terminus, so this likely reflects a read error. The DNA is left out, because the CDR3 cannot be placed on it with certainty; the CDR3 is given as TCRdb lists it. CDR3 in amino acids: CATSDGQFHGYTFGS. The rearrangement uses TRBV24-1 and TRBJ2-7; the table's D gene call, TRBD1, was not cross checked with the DNA. Germline V gene data show CDR1 as KGHDR and CDR2 as SFDVKD. The CDR3 spans 15 amino acids, including both terminal residues.

This clonotype has ten or more counts. The V gene is TRBV11-2, the J gene TRBJ2-7; TRBD2 agrees at 9 bases. Trimming cost V 5 bases and J 7 bases; bases outside gene matches: 12. Germline values: CDR1 SGHAT, CDR2 FQNNGV. The CDR3 runs to 15 residues. This CDR3 is CASSRAGGMNNEQYF. Written as DNA, the CDR3 is TGTGCCAGCAGCCGAGCGGGAGGTATGAACAATGAGCAGTACTTC.

This clonotype was seen ten or more times. The genes are TRBV7-8 and TRBJ1-5, with D possibly matching TRBD1 (5 bases). V was clipped by 0 bases and J by 4 bases, with 10 bases between them. The CDR3 length is 15 residues. Per germline, CDR1 SGHVS and CDR2 FQNEAQ. The DNA of the CDR3 is TGTGCCAGCAGCTTAGCAGGGGCCGGTAATCAGCCCCAGCATTTT. Its protein is CASSLAGAGNQPQHF.

This clonotype was observed at least ten times. The chain carries TRBV28 and TRBJ2-7; TRBD2 agrees at 16 bases. This CDR3 has 16 residues. CDR1 MDHEN and CDR2 SYDVKM come from the germline V gene. The V segment lost 4 bases and the J segment 7 bases; nucleotides outside the gene matches: 7. The CDR3 sequence is CASSSLGTSGRVEQYF. In DNA, the CDR3 is TGTGCCAGCAGTTCCTTGGGGACTAGCGGGAGGGTTGAGCAGTACTTC.

Note on this clonotype: This CDR3 fails to terminate in the conserved phenylalanine or tryptophan, so it likely reflects a read error. It is unclear where the CDR3 begins or ends on the DNA, so no DNA is shown, and the CDR3 is as TCRdb lists it. The gene calls are TRBV7-2 and TRBJ2-3; no DNA check was done on the table's D call, TRBD1. CDR1 is SGHTA, CDR2 FQGNSA, per germline. The CDR3 contains 17 residues when both ends are counted. The CDR3: CASSSGSGGYNEQFFGP.

This clonotype was counted at least ten times. The rearrangement links TRBV5-1 to TRBJ2-7; D is perhaps TRBD1 or TRBD2 (5 bases each). There are 14 residues in the CDR3. Per germline, CDR1 SGHRS and CDR2 YFSETQ. The germline V and J ends were trimmed by 4 bases and 6 bases, with 17 bases remaining between them. The chain's CDR3 is CASSVSTGPGEQYF. The DNA for the CDR3 is TGCGCCAGCAGCGTATCCACGGGACCCGGCGAGCAGTACTTC.

The chain couples TRBV27 to TRBJ2-7; TRBD1 is a possible D gene (7 bases). Matching the DNA end better, TRBJ2-5 makes the J call doubtful. Germline V gene lookup returns CDR1 MNHEY and CDR2 SMNVEV (reference sequence). CDR3 length: 15 residues. The CDR3 nucleotides read TGTGCCAGCAGTTCAACTCAGGGGGGTTGGGAGACCCAGTACTTC. This sequence encodes CASSSTQGGWETQYF.

In this sample, this clonotype turned up many times. The chain is built from TRBV5-1 and TRBJ2-7, with no clear D. V lost 0 bases, J lost 6 bases, and 13 bases lay in between. There are 14 residues in the CDR3. Germline CDR1 is SGHRS and CDR2 is YFSETQ. For the CDR3, the DNA is TGCGCCAGCAGCTTGGAATCCGAGGTGGGCGAGCAGTACTTC. Its protein is CASSLESEVGEQYF.

Concerning this clonotype itself: The CDR3 carries no conserved terminal phenylalanine or tryptophan, so it likely arises from a read error. The limits of the CDR3 on the DNA are not certain, so only TCRdb's listed CDR3 is given. J is TRBJ2-7 and V is TRBV7-2; no DNA check was done on the table's D call, TRBD1. Inclusive of both ends, the CDR3 amounts to 19 amino acids. Per the germline V gene, CDR1 is SGHTA and CDR2 is FQGNSA. This chain's CDR3 is CASSPGPASFGANVLTFGA.